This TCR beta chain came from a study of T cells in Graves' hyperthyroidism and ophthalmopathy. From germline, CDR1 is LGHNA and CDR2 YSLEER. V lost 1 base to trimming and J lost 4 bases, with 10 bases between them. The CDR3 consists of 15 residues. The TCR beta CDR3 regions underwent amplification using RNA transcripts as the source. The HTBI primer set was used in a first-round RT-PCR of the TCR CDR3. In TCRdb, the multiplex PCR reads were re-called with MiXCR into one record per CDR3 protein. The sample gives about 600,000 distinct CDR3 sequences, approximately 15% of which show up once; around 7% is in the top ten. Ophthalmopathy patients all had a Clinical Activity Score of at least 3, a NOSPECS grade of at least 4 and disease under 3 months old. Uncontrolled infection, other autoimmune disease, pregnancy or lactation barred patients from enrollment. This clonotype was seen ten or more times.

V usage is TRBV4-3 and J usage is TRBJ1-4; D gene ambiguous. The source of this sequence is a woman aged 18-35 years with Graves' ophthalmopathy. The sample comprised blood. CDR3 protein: CASSQALGDNEKLFF. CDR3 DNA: TGCGCCAGCAGCCAAGCATTGGGAGATAATGAAAAACTGTTTTTT.